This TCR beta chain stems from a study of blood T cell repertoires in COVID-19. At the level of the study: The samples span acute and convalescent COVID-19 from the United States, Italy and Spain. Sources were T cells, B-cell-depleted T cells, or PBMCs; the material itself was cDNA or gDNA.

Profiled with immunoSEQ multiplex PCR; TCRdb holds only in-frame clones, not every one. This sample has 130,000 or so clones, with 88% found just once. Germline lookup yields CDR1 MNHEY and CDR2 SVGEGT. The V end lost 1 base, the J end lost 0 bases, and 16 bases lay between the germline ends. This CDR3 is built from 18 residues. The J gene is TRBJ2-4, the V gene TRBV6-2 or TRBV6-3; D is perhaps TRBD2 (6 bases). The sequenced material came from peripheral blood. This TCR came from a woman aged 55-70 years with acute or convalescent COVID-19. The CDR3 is CASSYLRPGDSAKNIQYF. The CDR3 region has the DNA TGTGCCAGCAGTTACTTGAGGCCCGGGGACTCAGCCAAAAACATTCAGTACTTC.